A single sample gave rise to the 22 T cell receptor beta chains below, sequenced in a study of blood T cell repertoires in COVID-19. Some clones are missing from TCRdb's copy, which holds only in-frame ones; the method was immunoSEQ multiplex PCR. The table lists about 97,000 clones, roughly nine tenths of them singletons. Sequences were obtained from peripheral blood. These receptors were obtained from a man aged 45-65 years with active COVID-19.

This chain links TRBV4-2 with TRBJ2-7; possibly TRBD2 for D (6 bases). The germline V gene has CDR1 LGHNA and CDR2 YNFKEQ. V was pared by 1 base and J by 2 bases, with 12 bases between. This CDR3 is built from 15 residues. The CDR3: CASSQGLGGTYEQYF. CDR3 bases: TGTGCCAGCAGCCAAGGGCTGGGGGGAACCTACGAGCAGTACTTC.

The V gene is TRBV29-1, the J gene TRBJ2-6; D remains unclear. CDR1 is SQVTM, CDR2 ANQGSEA, per germline. Trimming stripped 4 bases from V and 3 bases from J, with 10 bases between. This CDR3 region has 14 residues. In nucleotides, the CDR3 is TGCAGCGTTGGAGTTGGTGGTGGGGCCAACGTCCTGACTTTC. Translated: CSVGVGGGANVLTF.

This rearrangement joins TRBV9 to TRBJ1-2; 12 positions agree with TRBD1. This CDR3 comprises 15 residues. From germline, CDR1 is SGDLS and CDR2 YYNGEE. V was pared by 4 bases and J by 5 bases, with 6 bases of the junction left unmatched. CDR3 bases: TGTGCCAGCAGCACCGGGACAGGGGGCTTATATGGCTACACCTTC. This encodes CASSTGTGGLYGYTF.

This clone was detected once. The chain recombines TRBV12-3 or TRBV12-4 with TRBJ1-3; D remains unclear. The CDR3 length is 11 residues. Trimming cost V 5 bases and J 6 bases, with 5 bases left between them. CDR3 sequence (DNA): TGTGCCAGCAGTAATAAAAACACCATATATTTT. Amino acids: CASSNKNTIYF.

This chain uses TRBV5-4 with TRBJ1-5, with TRBD1 identical over 8 bases. V was clipped by 3 bases and J by 7 bases; unmatched bases: 6. The CDR3 is 14 residues long. Germline CDR1 reads SGHNT; CDR2 reads YYREEE (reference sequence). The CDR3 loop reads CASSSQGAGQPQHF. CDR3 DNA sequence: TGTGCCAGCAGCTCGCAGGGGGCAGGCCAGCCCCAGCATTTT.

This clone was counted a single time. This chain links TRBV5-1 with TRBJ2-3; 10 nucleotides line up with TRBD2. With 3 bases clipped from V and 3 bases from J, the junction kept 4 bases outside the gene matches. Germline loops: CDR1 SGHRS, CDR2 YFSETQ. This CDR3 contains 15 residues. The CDR3 protein is CASSSAGGPTDTQYF. CDR3 nucleotide sequence: TGCGCCAGCAGCTCAGCGGGGGGGCCGACAGATACGCAGTATTTT.

The chain combines TRBV5-1 with TRBJ2-7, with 11 nucleotides matching TRBD2. CDR1 is SGHRS and CDR2 is YFSETQ in the germline V gene. The CDR3 length is 15 residues. The V segment lost 4 bases and the J segment 4 bases; nucleotides outside the gene matches: 7. In nucleotides, the CDR3 is TGCGCCAGCAGCGGGGGGACTAGCGGTATTTACGAGCAGTACTTC. Protein sequence: CASSGGTSGIYEQYF.

The chain couples TRBV18 to TRBJ2-6, with TRBD1 identical over 10 bases. Germline lookup yields CDR1 KGHSH and CDR2 LQKENI. The CDR3 consists of 13 residues. J lost 13 bases, V lost 2 bases, and 2 bases had no gene match. CDR3 protein: CASSPGTGEVLTF. As DNA, the CDR3 is TGTGCCAGCTCACCAGGGACAGGGGAGGTCCTGACTTTC.

The chain employs TRBV5-1 and TRBJ1-6; a weak D match, TRBD1 (5 bases). Trimming removed 4 bases at V and 6 bases at J, with 14 bases between. The CDR3 contains 15 residues. Germline V gene lookup returns CDR1 SGHRS and CDR2 YFSETQ. The CDR3 DNA reads as TGCGCCAGCAGCCTCCAGGGACTGCCTAATTCACCCCTCCACTTT. Translating gives CASSLQGLPNSPLHF.

This clone occurred once. CDR3 sequence: CASSFGTDSNQPQHF. The DNA of the CDR3 is TGTGCCAGCAGCTTCGGGACAGATAGCAATCAGCCCCAGCATTTT. The chain is built from TRBV5-4 and TRBJ1-5, with 7 bases fitting TRBD1. Trimming removed 2 bases from V and 0 bases from J; junction bases left unmatched: 2. Germline V lookup: CDR1 SGHNT, CDR2 YYREEE (reference sequence). The CDR3 runs 15 residues. Drawing the rest from reference TRBV5-4 and TRBJ1-5, the complete variable domain is ETGVTQSPTHLIKTRGQQVTLRCSSQSGHNTVSWYQQALGQGPQFIFQYYREEENGRGNFPPRFSGLQFPNYSSELNVNALELDDSALYLCASSFGTDSNQPQHFGDGTRLSIL.

V is TRBV4-3 and J is TRBJ2-7; 7 bases map to TRBD1. Germline V gene data show CDR1 as LGHNA and CDR2 as YSLEER. V was clipped by 0 bases and J by 4 bases; unmatched bases: 6. There are 15 residues in the CDR3. The CDR3 here is CASSQDRGQIYEQYF. The CDR3 DNA reads as TGCGCCAGCAGCCAAGATCGGGGACAGATTTACGAGCAGTACTTC.

V is TRBV12-3 or TRBV12-4 and J is TRBJ1-5; no firm D call. V lost 8 bases, J lost 7 bases, and 12 bases lay in between. The CDR3 is 12 residues long. DNA of the CDR3: TGTGCCAGCGGCGGGGTACGACAGCCCCAGCATTTT. As protein: CASGGVRQPQHF.

J is TRBJ2-1 and V is TRBV30; 9 bases fit TRBD2. Losses at the gene ends were 2 bases for V and 3 bases for J; bases not matched to a gene: 5. The germline V gene encodes CDR1 GTSNPN and CDR2 SVGIG (reference sequence). The CDR3 length is 15 residues. The CDR3 DNA is TGTGCCTGGAGTCAAGAAGCGGGGGGCTACAATGAGCAGTTCTTC. Translation gives CAWSQEAGGYNEQFF.

For the CDR3, the DNA is TGTGCCAGCAGTTTTAACAGGGGCTATGGCTACACCTTC. Encoded protein: CASSFNRGYGYTF. The chain is built from TRBV12-3 or TRBV12-4 and TRBJ1-2; 7 nucleotides line up with TRBD1. CDR3 length: 13 residues. Trimming at V came to 3 bases and at J to 4 bases, leaving 2 bases not matched to a gene.

The chain is built from TRBV2 and TRBJ1-3, with 8 bases that match TRBD1. The CDR3 has 19 amino acids. The trim removed 5 bases at V and 0 bases at J, leaving 15 bases unmatched. Germline loops: CDR1 SNHLY, CDR2 FYNNEI. The CDR3 DNA reads TGTGCCAGCAGTCCCTCTACACCCGGGACAGGTTTCTCTGGAAACACCATATATTTT. Translating gives CASSPSTPGTGFSGNTIYF.

This clone was counted between two and nine times. The chain recombines TRBV4-2 with TRBJ2-2; D is ambiguous. Trimming removed 1 base at V and 5 bases at J, with 14 bases between. CDR1 is LGHNA and CDR2 is YNFKEQ in the germline V gene. This CDR3 has 16 amino acids. The DNA for the CDR3 is TGTGCCAGCAGCCAAGTACCTCGCGGATTGACCGGGGAGCTGTTTTTT. Amino acids: CASSQVPRGLTGELFF.

J is TRBJ1-2 and V is TRBV7-9; TRBD1 might be the D (6 bases). This CDR3 region has 15 residues. Germline CDR1 reads SEHNR; CDR2 reads FQNEAQ (reference sequence). Trimming pared 4 bases from V and 3 bases from J, leaving 15 bases between. The chain's CDR3 is CASSSIRGGDYGYTF. The DNA for the CDR3 is TGTGCCAGCAGCTCGATCAGGGGTGGAGACTATGGCTACACCTTC.

The chain links TRBV5-1 to TRBJ2-1, with a weak D call TRBD1 (6 bases). The length of the CDR3 is 14 residues. From germline, CDR1 is SGHRS and CDR2 YFSETQ. V was shortened by 9 bases and J by 2 bases, with 15 bases between the two germline ends. CDR3 coding DNA: TGCGCCACAGCACGGGACATCACCTACAATGAGCAGTTCTTC. Protein: CATARDITYNEQFF.

For the CDR3, the DNA is TGCGCCAGCAGCTTGGATAGCGGGGCTGAAGATACGCAGTATTTT. Amino acid sequence: CASSLDSGAEDTQYF. The chain carries TRBV5-1 and TRBJ2-3, with 8 bases matching TRBD2. This CDR3 is 15 amino acids long. V dropped 0 bases and J dropped 5; count of bases not matched to a gene: 5. Germline CDR1 SGHRS, CDR2 YFSETQ.

The V gene is TRBV14, the J gene TRBJ2-2; no clear D gene. Germline-derived CDR1 and CDR2 are SGHDN and FVKESK. Trimming took off 6 bases at V and 5 bases at J, with 4 bases between the two ends. The CDR3 runs 11 residues. In DNA form, the CDR3 reads TGTGCCAGCAGGCAGACCGGGGAGCTGTTTTTT. Its protein product is CASRQTGELFF.

The chain recombines TRBV9 with TRBJ2-3; TRBD2 matches at 7 bases. V lost 4 bases to trimming and J lost 4 bases; unmatched junction nucleotides: 12. This CDR3 has 16 amino acids. Germline assignment: CDR1 SGDLS and CDR2 YYNGEE. The CDR3 DNA follows: TGTGCCAGCAGCTTCCGGGGGAGCGGGGTTCCAGATACGCAGTATTTT. It is translated as CASSFRGSGVPDTQYF.

The V and J genes are TRBV20-1 and TRBJ2-5; the D is unclear. There are 12 residues in the CDR3. Germline V CDR1 and CDR2: DFQATT, SNEGSKA (reference sequence). The V end was cut by 3 bases, the J end by 2 bases, with 7 bases between. CDR3 residues: CSASGRQETQYF. The CDR3 DNA reads as TGCAGTGCTAGTGGTAGACAAGAGACCCAGTACTTC.